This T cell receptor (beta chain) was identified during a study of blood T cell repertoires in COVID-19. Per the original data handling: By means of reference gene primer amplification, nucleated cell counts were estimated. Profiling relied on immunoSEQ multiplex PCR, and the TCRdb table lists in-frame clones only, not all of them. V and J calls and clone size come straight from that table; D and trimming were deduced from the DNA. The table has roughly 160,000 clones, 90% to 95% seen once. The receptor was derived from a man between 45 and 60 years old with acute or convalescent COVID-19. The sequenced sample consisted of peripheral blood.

The CDR3: CASSPRESGIYEQFF. Here the CDR3 DNA reads TGTGCCAGCTCACCACGGGAATCAGGGATCTATGAGCAGTTCTTC. The rearrangement joins TRBV18 to TRBJ2-1; D is perhaps TRBD1 (5 bases). The V gene lost 1 base and the J gene lost 8 bases, with 15 bases spanning the gap. The length of the CDR3 is 15 residues. CDR1 and CDR2 from the germline V gene are KGHSH and LQKENI.